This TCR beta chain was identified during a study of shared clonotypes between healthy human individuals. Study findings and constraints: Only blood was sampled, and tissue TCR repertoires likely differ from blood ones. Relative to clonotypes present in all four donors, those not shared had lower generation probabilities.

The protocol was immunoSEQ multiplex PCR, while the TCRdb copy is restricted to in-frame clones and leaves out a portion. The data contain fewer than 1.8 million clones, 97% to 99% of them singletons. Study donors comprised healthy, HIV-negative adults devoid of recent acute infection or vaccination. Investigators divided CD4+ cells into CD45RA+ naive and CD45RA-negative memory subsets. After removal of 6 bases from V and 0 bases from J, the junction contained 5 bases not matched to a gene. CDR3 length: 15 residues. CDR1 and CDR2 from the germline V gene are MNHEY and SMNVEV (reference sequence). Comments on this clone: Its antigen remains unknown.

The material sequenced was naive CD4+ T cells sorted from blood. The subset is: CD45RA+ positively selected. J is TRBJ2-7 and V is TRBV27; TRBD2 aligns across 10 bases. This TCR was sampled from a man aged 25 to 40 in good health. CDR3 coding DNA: TGTGCCAGCAGCCGACTAGCGGGTAGCTCCTACGAGCAGTACTTC. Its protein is CASSRLAGSSYEQYF.